The 20 T cell receptor beta chains given below trace back to one sample, sequenced in a study of post-analysis software for immune sequencing data. Study-level results: Controls had lower frequencies than patients of 4 or 5 TRBV segments, which included TRBV5-6, TRBV5-1 and TRBV20-1.

Researchers reported that TCR beta cDNA libraries carried unique molecular identifiers. One entry per CDR3 protein, called by TCRdb with MiXCR from the PCR reads. The sample includes about 770,000 distinct CDR3 sequences, roughly 46% of them seen just once. Antigens for these TCRs are unknown. Input material: blood. These receptors were collected from a girl aged 10-17 years with multiple sclerosis.

As DNA, the CDR3 is TGCAGCGTTCGATGGGGGGACACCTACAATGAGCAGTTCTTC. Amino acids: CSVRWGDTYNEQFF. V usage is TRBV29-1 and J usage is TRBJ2-1; either TRBD1 or TRBD2 may fit D (6 bases each). Per germline, CDR1 SQVTM and CDR2 ANQGSEA. Trimming cost V 5 bases and J 2 bases, with 13 bases left between them. CDR3 length equals 14 residues.

The V gene is TRBV5-5, the J gene TRBJ2-5; 10 bases map to TRBD2. V was clipped by 2 bases and J by 5 bases; unmatched bases: 6. CDR1 SGHKS and CDR2 YYEKEE come from the germline V gene (reference sequence). This CDR3 contains 15 residues. The CDR3 bases are TGTGCCAGCAGCTTAGCGGGACTAGCGTTGGAGACCCAGTACTTC. Translating it yields CASSLAGLALETQYF. The complete variable domain, with remaining parts taken from reference TRBV5-5 and TRBJ2-5, reads DAGVTQSPTHLIKTRGQQVTLRCSPISGHKSVSWYQQVLGQGPQFIFQYYEKEERGRGNFPDRFSARQFPNYSSELNVNALLLGDSALYLCASSLAGLALETQYFGPGTRLLVL.

This clonotype turned up a few times. The CDR3 DNA reads TGTGCCAGCAGCCCCAGGGGGGCCCTTACCTACGAGCAGTACTTC. Translating it yields CASSPRGALTYEQYF. V gene TRBV7-3 combines with J gene TRBJ2-7, with D possibly being TRBD1 (7 bases). The CDR3 sequence is 15 residues long. Trimming removed 5 bases from V and 2 bases from J, with 16 bases in between. Germline CDR1 SGHTA, CDR2 FQGTGA.

The chain links TRBV7-9 to TRBJ2-1; TRBD2 aligns across 8 bases. The CDR3 is 15 amino acids. Germline loops: CDR1 SEHNR, CDR2 FQNEAQ (reference sequence). V shed 4 bases and J 7 bases; nucleotides not matched to a gene: 9. The CDR3 protein is CASSSQSSGGNEQFF. The CDR3 DNA follows: TGTGCCAGCAGCTCCCAATCGTCGGGGGGGAATGAGCAGTTCTTC.

This clonotype was seen a handful of times. The chain recombines TRBV7-9 with TRBJ2-7; D not resolved. Germline V gene lookup returns CDR1 SEHNR and CDR2 FQNEAQ (reference sequence). The V end was cut by 5 bases, the J end by 4 bases, with 15 bases between. CDR3 length: 14 residues. CDR3 sequence (DNA): TGTGCCAGCAGCCCTAGGAACCAACCTTACGAGCAGTACTTC. This gives the protein CASSPRNQPYEQYF. Combining the CDR3 with reference TRBV7-9 and TRBJ2-7 gives the whole variable domain DTGVSQNPRHKITKRGQNVTFRCDPISEHNRLYWYRQTLGQGPEFLTYFQNEAQLEKSRLLSDRFSAERPKGSFSTLEIQRTEQGDSAMYLCASSPRNQPYEQYFGPGTRLTVT.

This clonotype has only a few counts. The chain is built from TRBV7-9 and TRBJ1-4, with D possibly TRBD1 on 5 matching bases. In germline, CDR1 is SEHNR, CDR2 FQNEAQ (reference sequence). V gave up 4 bases and J gave up 8 bases, with 20 bases separating them. The CDR3 extends over 16 amino acids. CDR3 region: CASSSQSEGRGEKLFF. CDR3 bases: TGTGCCAGCAGCTCCCAGTCGGAGGGGAGAGGAGAAAAACTGTTTTTT.

V and J are TRBV29-1 and TRBJ2-7; D call uncertain. In germline, CDR1 is SQVTM, CDR2 ANQGSEA. The germline V and J ends were trimmed by 6 bases and 3 bases, with 9 bases remaining between them. The CDR3 covers 11 residues. The CDR3 spells CSVATSYEQYF. The CDR3 DNA follows: TGCAGCGTGGCGACGAGCTACGAGCAGTACTTC.

The rearrangement links TRBV6-6 to TRBJ2-7, with 7 bases fitting TRBD1. CDR3 length: 15 residues. V lost 5 bases and J lost 1; bases outside the gene matches: 8. CDR1 and CDR2 from the germline V gene are MNHNY and SVGAGI (reference sequence). This chain's CDR3 is CASSLNRGPSYEQYF. The CDR3 nucleotides read TGTGCCAGCAGTCTGAACAGGGGCCCTTCCTACGAGCAGTACTTC.

The chain employs TRBV20-1 and TRBJ1-5; TRBD1 might be the D (5 bases). There are 14 residues in the CDR3. The germline V gene encodes CDR1 DFQATT and CDR2 SNEGSKA (reference sequence). Trimming removed 0 bases from V and 9 bases from J, with 15 bases in between. For the CDR3, the DNA is TGCAGTGCTAGAGAGGGGGGAAAAAACTGGCCCCAGCATTTT. Its protein product is CSAREGGKNWPQHF.

V gene TRBV29-1 combines with J gene TRBJ2-2; 9 nucleotides agree with TRBD1. CDR1 and CDR2 (germline): SQVTM, ANQGSEA. The V and J ends lost 3 bases and 4 bases, in that order; junction bases with no gene match: 3. CDR3 length equals 14 residues. The CDR3 loop reads CSVEDRGATGELFF. In DNA form, the CDR3 reads TGCAGCGTTGAGGACAGGGGAGCCACCGGGGAGCTGTTTTTT.

The chain combines TRBV29-1 with TRBJ2-1; no clear D gene. The J call is in doubt because the DNA end fits TRBJ2-7 better. Germline V gene sequence: CDR1 SQVTM, CDR2 ANQGSEA. The CDR3 covers 10 residues. The CDR3 reads CSVVGDEQYF. CDR3 coding DNA: TGCAGCGTTGTTGGGGATGAGCAGTACTTC.

The chain is built from TRBV11-2 and TRBJ2-1; a weak D match, TRBD1 (5 bases). Germline V CDR1 and CDR2: SGHAT, FQNNGV. V gave up 6 bases and J gave up 8 bases, with 29 bases separating them. CDR3 length equals 18 residues. CDR3 sequence: CASSLRVGASEFSYEQFF. For the CDR3, the DNA is TGTGCCAGCAGTCTTAGAGTTGGGGCGTCGGAGTTCTCTTATGAGCAGTTCTTC.

This sequence joins TRBV10-3 and TRBJ1-1; weak D call: TRBD1 (6 bases). The CDR3 is 13 residues long. Germline loops: CDR1 ENHRY, CDR2 SYGVKD. Trimming shortened V by 2 bases and J by 4 bases, and 8 bases separated the two germline ends. The CDR3 DNA sequence: TGTGCCATCAGTGAGCAGGGGACCACTGAAGCTTTCTTT. This encodes CAISEQGTTEAFF.

This clonotype has just a few counts. The V call is TRBV11-2, the J call TRBJ2-7; perhaps TRBD2 as D (5 bases). The CDR3 runs 13 residues. V lost 5 bases and J lost 2, with 10 bases in between. Germline CDR1 is SGHAT and CDR2 is FQNNGV. CDR3 coding DNA: TGTGCCAGCAGCCGTCGGGATCCCTACGAGCAGTACTTC. Translating it yields CASSRRDPYEQYF. Full variable domain (outside the CDR3, taken from reference TRBV11-2 and TRBJ2-7): EAGVAQSPRYKIIEKRQSVAFWCNPISGHATLYWYQQILGQGPKLLIQFQNNGVVDDSQLPKDRFSAERLKGVDSTLKIQPAKLEDSAVYLCASSRRDPYEQYFGPGTRLTVT.

The gene calls are TRBV21-1 and TRBJ2-7. TRBV21-1 is a listed pseudogene. This CDR3 comprises 17 residues. Written as DNA, the CDR3 is TGTGCCAGCAGCCACTCTGAGCAACGAGGGAGTTCCTACGAGCAGTACTTC. Translating it yields CASSHSEQRGSSYEQYF.

This chain links TRBV11-3 with TRBJ1-2; D is unclear. The CDR3 has 11 amino acids. Germline V lookup: CDR1 SGHNT, CDR2 YENEEA. V was clipped by 3 bases and J by 4 bases, with 3 bases between them. In DNA, the CDR3 is TGTGCCAGCAGCTTCCCCTATGGCTACACCTTC. This gives the protein CASSFPYGYTF.

This clonotype was counted a few times. The V call is TRBV7-9, the J call TRBJ2-7; a weak D match, TRBD2 (7 bases). The CDR3 length is 19 residues. V was pared by 0 bases and J by 2 bases, with 23 bases between. The V gene's germline CDR1 is SEHNR and CDR2 FQNEAQ (reference sequence). The DNA for the CDR3 is TGTGCCAGCAGCTTAGCACCTGGGGGGGCCATCTTATCAGCCTACGAGCAGTACTTC. Residues: CASSLAPGGAILSAYEQYF.

A note on this clonotype: A junction boundary mismatches the germline segment, possibly from a read error. CDR3 sequence (DNA): TGTGCCACCAGTGCGGCGACAGGGGGCTACGAGCAGTACTTC. Amino acids: CATSAATGGYEQYF. V is TRBV10-3 and J is TRBJ2-7, with 9 bases matching TRBD1. This CDR3 contains 14 residues. The germline V gene encodes CDR1 ENHRY and CDR2 SYGVKD.

The chain is built from TRBV27 and TRBJ1-2; D not resolved. With 6 bases removed from V and 7 bases from J, the gap between germline ends came to 12 bases. CDR1 is MNHEY, CDR2 SMNVEV, per germline (reference sequence). The CDR3 has 12 residues. CDR3 amino acids: CASSTLFGGYTF. CDR3 in DNA: TGTGCCAGCAGCACATTATTCGGTGGCTACACCTTC.

The chain employs TRBV20-1 and TRBJ1-1; 7 bases match TRBD1. The V gene end was trimmed by 6 bases and the J gene end by 0 bases; junction bases not matched to a gene: 22. The V gene's germline CDR1 is DFQATT and CDR2 SNEGSKA (reference sequence). The CDR3 has 19 residues. The CDR3: CSATKPPVGGRGMNTEAFF. DNA for the CDR3: TGCAGTGCAACGAAACCACCGGTAGGGGGCCGGGGCATGAACACTGAAGCTTTCTTT.